A single sample is the source of the 13 T cell receptor beta chains below, sequenced in a study of blood T cell repertoires in COVID-19. Method: immunoSEQ multiplex PCR; TCRdb's copy keeps in-frame clones and lacks some. The table lists approximately 260,000 clones, approximately 85% of them singletons, with approximately 9.9% in the top ten. The sequenced sample consisted of peripheral blood. The source is an older woman with acute or convalescent COVID-19.

This clone showed up just a few times. This chain joins TRBV3-1 (or the pseudogene TRBV3-2) and TRBJ2-7; 10 bases align to TRBD1. The CDR3 has 15 amino acids. V trimming: 4 bases; J trimming: 3 bases; junction bases outside the gene matches: 6. Germline-derived CDR1 and CDR2 are LGHDT and YNNKEL (reference sequence). The CDR3 DNA sequence: TGTGCCAGCAGCCTTCGGGACAGGGGAGGCTACGAGCAGTACTTC. As protein: CASSLRDRGGYEQYF.

The chain joins TRBV2 to TRBJ1-5, with D perhaps TRBD1 (5 bases). The germline V gene has CDR1 SNHLY and CDR2 FYNNEI. V lost 4 bases and J lost 5, with 9 bases in between. The CDR3 covers 13 residues. The CDR3 loop reads CASSGRGDQPQHF. For the CDR3, the DNA is TGTGCCAGCAGTGGGAGGGGAGATCAGCCCCAGCATTTT. The full variable domain, its missing parts supplied by reference TRBV2 and TRBJ1-5, is EPEVTQTPSHQVTQMGQEVILRCVPISNHLYFYWYRQILGQKVEFLVSFYNNEISEKSEIFDDQFSVERPDGSNFTLKIRSTKLEDSAMYFCASSGRGDQPQHFGDGTRLSIL.

This chain uses TRBV2 with TRBJ2-3; 8 bases match TRBD1. The length of the CDR3 is 14 residues. The J segment lost 1 base and the V segment lost 8 bases, leaving 5 bases of the junction unmatched. In germline, CDR1 is SNHLY, CDR2 FYNNEI. The CDR3 loop is CASGHRGGTDTQYF. The DNA for the CDR3 is TGTGCCAGCGGACACAGGGGGGGCACAGATACGCAGTATTTT.

The chain has TRBV3-1 (or the pseudogene TRBV3-2) and TRBJ2-7; D is unresolved. Trimming removed 5 bases at V and 6 bases at J, with 11 bases between. This CDR3 comprises 12 residues. Germline lookup yields CDR1 LGHDT and CDR2 YNNKEL (reference sequence). The CDR3 nucleotides read TGTGCCAGCAGCTCGTCAAACTCCGAGCAGTACTTC. Translation gives CASSSSNSEQYF.

Written as DNA, the CDR3 is TGTGCCAGCAGGCTGGGGCCTGGAAACACCATATATTTT. Its translation: CASRLGPGNTIYF. The V gene is TRBV14, the J gene TRBJ1-3; maybe TRBD1 (5 bases). Trimming shortened V by 6 bases and J by 2 bases, and 8 bases separated the two germline ends. CDR1 and CDR2 from the germline V gene are SGHDN and FVKESK. CDR3 length equals 13 residues.

J is TRBJ1-6 and V is TRBV6-2 or TRBV6-3; tentative D call: TRBD1 (5 bases). Per germline, CDR1 MNHEY and CDR2 SVGEGT. The V and J ends lost 5 bases and 7 bases respectively, with 18 bases between them. The CDR3 is 16 amino acids. DNA of the CDR3: TGTGCCAGCAGTGCGGACACCTTCTGGAAGAATTCACCCCTCCACTTT. Translation gives CASSADTFWKNSPLHF.

This clone has a single count. The V and J genes are TRBV19 and TRBJ1-2; D not resolved. Trimming removed 5 bases from V and 3 bases from J, with 16 bases in between. The CDR3 covers 15 residues. Per the germline V gene, CDR1 is LNHDA and CDR2 is SQIVND (reference sequence). The CDR3 reads CASSSTQVRDYGYTF. DNA of the CDR3: TGTGCCAGTAGTTCCACTCAGGTCCGTGACTATGGCTACACCTTC.

This clone has only a few counts. The chain uses TRBV19 and TRBJ1-2; unclear D gene. V lost 7 bases to trimming and J lost 6 bases, with 15 bases between them. The CDR3 covers 13 residues. Germline-derived CDR1 and CDR2 are LNHDA and SQIVND (reference sequence). The DNA of the CDR3 is TGTGCCAGTAAGACCGTAGTTGGAGATGGCTACACCTTC. It is translated as CASKTVVGDGYTF.

This clone was picked up one time. The V gene is TRBV5-1, the J gene TRBJ2-5; 7 positions agree with TRBD1. CDR3 length: 17 amino acids. The germline V gene encodes CDR1 SGHRS and CDR2 YFSETQ. The ends lost 1 base at V and 9 bases at J; junction bases unmatched: 18. The CDR3 sequence: CASSLNRQGVGSGAQYF. The CDR3 region has the DNA TGCGCCAGCAGCTTGAACCGGCAGGGGGTGGGTTCAGGTGCCCAGTACTTC.

About this clone: Other DNA sequences of this sample code for an identical CDR3. The gene calls are TRBV18 and TRBJ1-1; D is ambiguous. The germline V gene encodes CDR1 KGHSH and CDR2 LQKENI. There are 12 residues in the CDR3. The V gene lost 5 bases and the J gene lost 4 bases, with 8 bases spanning the gap. The CDR3 DNA sequence: TGTGCCAGCTCAGGAGGCGGCACTGAAGCTTTCTTT. Translation gives CASSGGGTEAFF.

This chain connects TRBV11-3 to TRBJ2-3, with D possibly matching TRBD1 (5 bases). CDR1 is SGHNT and CDR2 is YENEEA in the germline V gene. Trimming took off 3 bases at V and 5 bases at J, with 9 bases between the two ends. This CDR3 spans 13 amino acids. CDR3 amino acids: CASSFTGRDTQYF. CDR3 bases: TGTGCCAGCAGCTTTACAGGACGAGATACGCAGTATTTT.

The rearrangement uses TRBV19 and TRBJ1-1, with unresolved D. The germline CDR1 and CDR2 sequences are LNHDA and SQIVND (reference sequence). The V end lost 5 bases, the J end lost 3 bases, and 13 bases lay between the germline ends. This CDR3 has 14 amino acids. This CDR3 is CASSAGRQYTEAFF. The CDR3 region has the DNA TGTGCCAGTAGTGCCGGGAGACAATACACTGAAGCTTTCTTT.

This clone was detected a few times. This chain uses TRBV12-3 or TRBV12-4 with TRBJ2-3; D unclear. This CDR3 is built from 12 residues. Trimming left V 3 bases short and J 2 bases short, with 3 bases between. The CDR3 sequence: CASSFNTDTQYF. The CDR3 DNA follows: TGTGCCAGCAGTTTTAACACAGATACGCAGTATTTT.